This T cell receptor beta chain was obtained from a study of long-term antiretroviral therapy in people with HIV. Findings and limits, study-wide: Clonal expansions arising prior to ART prevailed in the repertoire at every time point.

Researchers ran immunoSEQ v3.0 at survey level. Clones were read by immunoSEQ multiplex PCR, and TCRdb kept only the in-frame ones, dropping some. The sample holds about 30,000 clones, about 93% seen once. Treatment for every participant with HIV took place in the United States. Each sample contained about 0.95-11 million cryopreserved PBMC, thawed before DNA extraction. Note on this clone: Its target is unknown.

The TCR comes from a woman aged 40 to 55 with HIV. The source was unsorted PBMCs, collected 6.5 years after starting antiretroviral therapy.

The CDR3 sequence is CASSVRGQDTEAFF. Written as DNA, the CDR3 is TGTGCCAGCAGCGTCCGGGGCCAGGACACTGAAGCTTTCTTT. The chain employs TRBV9 and TRBJ1-1; D possibly corresponds to TRBD1 (5 bases). The CDR3 sequence is 14 residues long. Germline assignment: CDR1 SGDLS and CDR2 YYNGEE. Trimming removed 2 bases at V and 3 bases at J, with 11 bases between.